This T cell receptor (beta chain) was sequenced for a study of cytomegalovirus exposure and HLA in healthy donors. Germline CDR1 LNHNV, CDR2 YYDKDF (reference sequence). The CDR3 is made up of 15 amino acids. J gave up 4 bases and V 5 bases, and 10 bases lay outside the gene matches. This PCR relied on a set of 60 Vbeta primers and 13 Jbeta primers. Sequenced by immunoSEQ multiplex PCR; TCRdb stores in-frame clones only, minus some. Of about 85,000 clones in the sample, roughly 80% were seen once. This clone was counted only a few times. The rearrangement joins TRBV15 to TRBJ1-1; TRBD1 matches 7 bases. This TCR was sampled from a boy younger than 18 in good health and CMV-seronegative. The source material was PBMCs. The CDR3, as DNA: TGTGCCACCAGCTCCAACAGGGGTTTTCTCACTGAAGCTTTCTTT. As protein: CATSSNRGFLTEAFF. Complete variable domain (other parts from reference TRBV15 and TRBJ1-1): DAMVIQNPRYQVTQFGKPVTLSCSQTLNHNVMYWYQQKSSQAPKLLFHYYDKDFNNEADTPDNFQSRRPNTSFCFLDIRSPGLGDTAMYLCATSSNRGFLTEAFFGQGTRLTVV.